This entry describes one T cell receptor (beta chain). The same CDR3 can be traced to other DNA sequences in this sample. These data originate in a study of blood T cell repertoires in COVID-19. Study overall: Sources were T cells, B-cell-depleted T cells, or PBMCs; the material itself was cDNA or gDNA.

This CDR3 spans 13 amino acids. Germline CDR1 and CDR2: LNHNV and YYDKDF (reference sequence). Trimming left V 5 bases short and J 2 bases short, with 9 bases between. Original processing notes: Reference gene primer amplification yielded estimated nucleated cell counts. Sequenced by immunoSEQ multiplex PCR; TCRdb stores in-frame clones only, minus some. V, J and clone size derive from that table, while D and trimming were established from the DNA sequence. The data hold 110,000 or so clones, with roughly 85% observed a single time. This TCR derives from a woman aged 60-75 years with acute or convalescent COVID-19. Material: peripheral blood. V is TRBV15 and J is TRBJ1-2, with D perhaps matching TRBD1 (6 bases). In DNA, the CDR3 is TGTGCCACCAGCCCTGACAGGAACTATGGCTACACCTTC. Translated: CATSPDRNYGYTF.